A selection of T cell receptor beta chains follows, all from one sample in a study of blood T cell repertoires in COVID-19. The protocol was immunoSEQ multiplex PCR, while the TCRdb copy is restricted to in-frame clones and leaves out a portion. Of 250,000 or so clones detected, about 70% appear once; the ten largest clones hold 2.5% to 4%. The sample consisted of peripheral blood. The receptor source for this set is a woman aged 80 or older with acute or convalescent COVID-19. Both conserved end residues are part of each CDR3. The D gene is left open where the match is weak. Clone size is shown for a subset of rows, as once, few, many or a class of expanded clone.

v_gene	d_gene	j_gene	abundance	CDR3aa	CDR3nt
TRBV30	-	TRBJ1-6	-	CAWSVNRATGSPLHF	TGTGCCTGGAGTGTAAACAGGGCCACAGGGTCACCCCTCCACTTT
TRBV11-2	-	TRBJ2-1	-	CASSLEPHQGRGYNEQFF	TGTGCCAGCAGCTTAGAGCCTCACCAGGGGAGGGGGTACAATGAGCAGTTCTTC
TRBV6-6	TRBD1	TRBJ2-5	-	CASSPGTGVQETQYF	TGTGCCAGCAGTCCCGGGACAGGGGTTCAAGAGACCCAGTACTTC
TRBV2	-	TRBJ1-1	-	CASSVQWNTEAFF	TGTGCCAGCAGCGTACAGTGGAACACTGAAGCTTTCTTT
TRBV27	-	TRBJ1-5	-	CASSLSGPQSTSNQPQHF	TGTGCCAGCAGTTTATCGGGCCCCCAATCCACTAGCAATCAGCCCCAGCATTTT
TRBV7-9	TRBD1	TRBJ1-4	-	CASSRDRGRLTNEKLFF	TGTGCCAGCAGCAGGGACAGGGGGCGGCTAACTAATGAAAAACTGTTTTTT
TRBV12-5	TRBD1	TRBJ1-5	few	CASGGTGSSNQPQHF	TGTGCTAGTGGTGGGACAGGGAGTAGCAATCAGCCCCAGCATTTT
TRBV7-2	-	TRBJ1-3	-	CASSLFPGNSGNTIYF	TGTGCCAGCAGCTTATTCCCAGGGAACTCTGGAAACACCATATATTTT
TRBV12-3/TRBV12-4	TRBD1	TRBJ2-2	-	CASRGQGSGELFF	TGTGCCAGCAGGGGACAGGGGTCCGGGGAGCTGTTTTTT
TRBV19	-	TRBJ2-3	-	CASRPAATDTQYF	TGTGCCAGTAGACCAGCGGCCACAGATACGCAGTATTTT
TRBV19	-	TRBJ2-3	-	CASSINLSGADTQYF	TGTGCCAGTAGTATCAACCTGTCGGGAGCAGATACGCAGTATTTT
TRBV7-2	TRBD2	TRBJ2-7	-	CASSLAGGTTYEQYF	TGTGCCAGCAGCTTAGCGGGGGGGACCACCTACGAGCAGTACTTC
TRBV5-5	TRBD2	TRBJ2-1	once	CASSLSAGGVVGEQFF	TGTGCCAGCAGCTTATCGGCGGGAGGTGTCGTGGGGGAGCAGTTCTTC
TRBV2	-	TRBJ2-2	-	CASSKAGQPTGELFF	TGTGCCAGCAGTAAGGCAGGCCAACCCACCGGGGAGCTGTTTTTT
TRBV3-1/TRBV3-2	TRBD1	TRBJ1-2	-	CASSQATGTIGGYTF	TGTGCCAGCAGCCAGGCGACAGGGACGATAGGCGGCTACACCTTC
TRBV28	TRBD1	TRBJ2-2	-	CASSSQSLRGGAIGELFF	TGTGCCAGCAGTTCCCAATCTTTGAGAGGGGGCGCAATCGGGGAGCTGTTTTTT
TRBV5-1	-	TRBJ1-2	few	CASSPLQGLANYGYTF	TGCGCCAGCAGCCCGCTACAGGGTTTGGCTAACTATGGCTACACCTTC
TRBV7-3	-	TRBJ2-1	-	CASSLNPGGSLNEQFF	TGTGCCAGCAGCTTAAATCCTGGCGGGTCGCTCAATGAGCAGTTCTTC
TRBV18	TRBD1	TRBJ2-7	-	CASSPQGAGYEQYF	TGTGCCAGCTCACCCCAGGGGGCAGGATACGAGCAGTACTTC
TRBV11-1	-	TRBJ1-1	-	CASSPGRDTEAFF	TGTGCCAGCAGCCCCGGGAGGGACACTGAAGCTTTCTTT
TRBV6-5	TRBD1	TRBJ2-5	-	CASRGTVASGAQYF	TGTGCCAGCAGGGGGACAGTGGCCTCCGGGGCCCAGTACTTC
TRBV5-1	TRBD1	TRBJ1-2	-	CASSWETGAYGYTF	TGCGCCAGCAGCTGGGAAACAGGGGCCTATGGCTACACCTTC